What follows are 25 T cell receptor beta chains derived from one specimen sequenced in a study of vaccination effects on CD4 cells after COVID-19. For these receptors, no antigen is known. Repertoires were generated with immunoSEQ multiplex PCR, while TCRdb's copy carries only in-frame clones and drops some. The sample records almost 70,000 clones, about 74% being singletons. With the ViraFEST assay, the study expanded antigen-specific CD4+ T cells using viral peptide pools, then sequenced them. CD4+ T cell isolation took place after less than 13 days of culture. Two-dose vaccination with either BNT162b2 or mRNA-1273 was given to the participants. The sample was CD4+ T cells from PBMCs cultured with HCoV-229E spike peptides, taken after COVID-19 vaccination. The origin of the receptors is a human donor who received a COVID-19 vaccine.

The chain carries TRBV7-9 and TRBJ1-1; 7 nucleotides match TRBD1. V dropped 4 bases and J dropped 3; count of bases not matched to a gene: 2. The CDR3 has 13 residues. Germline V gene lookup returns CDR1 SEHNR and CDR2 FQNEAQ (reference sequence). Written as DNA, the CDR3 is TGTGCCAGCAGCTCGACAGGGTACACTGAAGCTTTCTTT. Translated, it gives CASSSTGYTEAFF.

This chain uses TRBV19 with TRBJ2-3; D unclear. Germline V gene data show CDR1 as LNHDA and CDR2 as SQIVND (reference sequence). With 3 bases removed from V and 1 base from J, the gap between germline ends came to 8 bases. The CDR3 covers 14 residues. CDR3 region: CASSINGGTDTQYF. The CDR3 bases are TGTGCCAGTAGTATTAATGGTGGCACAGATACGCAGTATTTT.

DNA for the CDR3: TGTGCCAGCTCACCGAAAGTGGTGAACACTGAAGCTTTCTTT. As protein: CASSPKVVNTEAFF. The chain uses TRBV18 and TRBJ1-1; D is undetermined. V was shortened by 3 bases and J by 0 bases, with 8 bases between the two germline ends. Germline V lookup: CDR1 KGHSH, CDR2 LQKENI. The CDR3 contains 14 residues. Full variable domain (remainder filled in from reference TRBV18 and TRBJ1-1): NAGVMQNPRHLVRRRGQEARLRCSPMKGHSHVYWYRQLPEEGLKFMVYLQKENIIDESGMPKERFSAEFPKEGPSILRIQQVVRGDSAAYFCASSPKVVNTEAFFGQGTRLTVV.

This clone has just a few counts. Here the CDR3 DNA reads TGCGCCAGCAGCCAAGAGGTACGGAGGGATAATCAGCCCCAGCATTTT. Encoded protein: CASSQEVRRDNQPQHF. The V and J genes are TRBV4-1 and TRBJ1-5; no definite D call. From germline, CDR1 is MGHRA and CDR2 YSYEKL. V shed 0 bases and J shed 4 bases, with 13 bases lying between them. This CDR3 has 16 residues.

The genes are TRBV19 and TRBJ2-1, with TRBD1 identical over 9 bases. V gave up 4 bases and J gave up 0 bases; unmatched junction bases: 7. Germline lookup yields CDR1 LNHDA and CDR2 SQIVND (reference sequence). The CDR3 length is 17 residues. CDR3 coding DNA: TGTGCCAGTAGTACCGGACAGGGGAGAAGCTCCTACAATGAGCAGTTCTTC. As protein: CASSTGQGRSSYNEQFF.

The rearrangement links TRBV9 to TRBJ2-1; 14 bases are shared with TRBD2. V shed 1 base and J 0 bases; nucleotides not matched to a gene: 9. The CDR3 totals 20 residues. Germline V CDR1 and CDR2: SGDLS, YYNGEE. CDR3 in DNA: TGTGCCAGCAGCGTACTGGGACTAGCGGGGGACCTGAGCTCCTACAATGAGCAGTTCTTC. This sequence encodes CASSVLGLAGDLSSYNEQFF.

This chain connects TRBV4-1 to TRBJ2-3, with D possibly TRBD2 on 6 matching bases. Trimming took off 3 bases at V and 4 bases at J, with 14 bases between the two ends. This CDR3 is 15 amino acids long. Germline values: CDR1 MGHRA, CDR2 YSYEKL. The CDR3 region has the DNA TGCGCCAGCAGCCAGCGTGGGGACTGGGCAGATACGCAGTATTTT. It specifies CASSQRGDWADTQYF.

This chain links TRBV10-3 with TRBJ2-3; D is unclear. Germline V CDR1 and CDR2: ENHRY, SYGVKD. This CDR3 is 14 amino acids long. The V gene lost 0 bases and the J gene lost 2 bases, with 6 bases spanning the gap. CDR3 in amino acids: CAISESGITDTQYF. In DNA form, the CDR3 reads TGTGCCATCAGTGAGTCTGGGATCACAGATACGCAGTATTTT.

V and J are TRBV4-1 and TRBJ1-4; D is ambiguous. Per germline, CDR1 MGHRA and CDR2 YSYEKL. Trimming stripped 1 base from V and 8 bases from J, with 14 bases between. The CDR3 sequence is 15 residues long. CDR3 nucleotide sequence: TGCGCCAGCAGCCAAGGGGGAAGAATTCCGGAAAAACTGTTTTTT. It yields the protein CASSQGGRIPEKLFF.

The CDR3 region is CASSLGAGADTQYF. CDR3 in DNA: TGTGCCAGCAGCTTGGGGGCGGGGGCAGATACGCAGTATTTT. J is TRBJ2-3 and V is TRBV11-3; TRBD2 is a possible D gene (7 bases). This CDR3 is 14 amino acids long. V shed 3 bases and J shed 4 bases, with 11 bases lying between them. Germline loops: CDR1 SGHNT, CDR2 YENEEA.

The chain uses TRBV12-3 or TRBV12-4 and TRBJ2-7, with D possibly matching TRBD1 (5 bases). This CDR3 contains 13 residues. V lost 3 bases and J 6 bases, leaving 12 bases between the germline ends. CDR3 region: CASSLQGNGEQYV. CDR3 DNA: TGTGCCAGCAGTTTGCAGGGCAATGGCGAGCAGTACGTC.

The gene calls are TRBV6-5 and TRBJ2-3; TRBD2 is a possible D gene (6 bases). The CDR3 runs to 15 residues. Germline V lookup: CDR1 MNHEY, CDR2 SVGAGI. V was clipped by 6 bases and J by 0 bases, with 13 bases between them. CDR3 sequence reads: CASRQGGVSTDTQYF. The CDR3 coding sequence is TGTGCCAGCAGGCAGGGCGGGGTGAGCACAGATACGCAGTATTTT.

This clone has more than one count but fewer than ten. At one boundary the junction diverges from the germline segment, which might be a read error. The chain combines TRBV19 with TRBJ2-5, with D perhaps matching TRBD1 (5 bases). This CDR3 region has 12 residues. Germline CDR1 reads LNHDA; CDR2 reads SQIVND (reference sequence). CDR3 in DNA: TGTGCCAGTAGTCACCTTGGGGCAGGCCCAAACTTC. It yields the protein CASSHLGAGPNF. The full variable domain, its missing parts supplied by reference TRBV19 and TRBJ2-5, is DGGITQSPKYLFRKEGQNVTLSCEQNLNHDAMYWYRQDPGQGLRLIYYSQIVNDFQKGDIAEGYSVSREKKESFPLTVTSAQKNPTAFYLCASSHLGAGPNFGPGTRLLVL.

V usage is TRBV20-1 and J usage is TRBJ2-5; TRBD1 matches at 10 bases. Germline CDR1 reads DFQATT; CDR2 reads SNEGSKA (reference sequence). Trimming removed 3 bases from V and 5 bases from J; junction bases left unmatched: 9. The CDR3 spans 15 residues. DNA of the CDR3: TGCAGTGCTAGTACCGGGACAGGGGAGTTTGAGACCCAGTACTTC. Protein sequence: CSASTGTGEFETQYF.

V gene TRBV10-3 combines with J gene TRBJ1-1, with unresolved D. Trimming took 0 bases from V and 11 from J, leaving 13 bases between them. The germline V gene encodes CDR1 ENHRY and CDR2 SYGVKD. The CDR3 runs to 13 residues. The CDR3 nucleotides read TGTGCCATCAGTGAGTCCCCCCGGGTGGACGCTTTCTTT. Amino acids: CAISESPRVDAFF.

The genes are TRBV10-1 and TRBJ2-3, with 7 bases aligning to TRBD2. The CDR3 has 16 amino acids. V dropped 0 bases and J dropped 1; count of bases not matched to a gene: 4. Looked up from germline, CDR1 is WNHNN and CDR2 is SYGVQD (reference sequence). Here the CDR3 DNA reads TGCGCCAGCAGTGAGTCGAGAGCGGGGCGCACAGATACGCAGTATTTT. It yields the protein CASSESRAGRTDTQYF.

This sequence joins TRBV2 and TRBJ2-2; no firm D call. The V gene lost 1 base and the J gene lost 1 base, with 1 base spanning the gap. Germline V gene data show CDR1 as SNHLY and CDR2 as FYNNEI. The CDR3 consists of 13 residues. The CDR3 sequence is CASSEVNTGELFF. The DNA for the CDR3 is TGTGCCAGCAGTGAAGTGAACACCGGGGAGCTGTTTTTT.

This clone has only one observation. The rearrangement links TRBV30 to TRBJ1-6; 7 bases map to TRBD1. There are 18 residues in the CDR3. Germline CDR1 reads GTSNPN; CDR2 reads SVGIG (reference sequence). Trimming at V came to 5 bases and at J to 0 bases, leaving 13 bases not matched to a gene. The CDR3 protein is CAWALWTGTSSYNSPLHF. CDR3 sequence (DNA): TGTGCCTGGGCCTTGTGGACAGGAACGAGCTCCTATAATTCACCCCTCCACTTT.

Only a few counts were recorded for this clone. J is TRBJ2-7 and V is TRBV28; D is uncertain. The length of the CDR3 is 11 residues. Looked up from germline, CDR1 is MDHEN and CDR2 is SYDVKM. V was trimmed by 8 bases and J by 6 bases, leaving 11 bases between them. CDR3 in DNA: TGTGCCAGCTACTGTGTGGCCGAGCAGTACGTC. The encoded protein is CASYCVAEQYV.

This clone was recorded once. The gene calls are TRBV20-1 and TRBJ1-2, with 11 positions matching TRBD1. The CDR3 loop spans 18 amino acids. The ends lost 3 bases at V and 4 bases at J; junction bases unmatched: 16. Germline CDR1 and CDR2: DFQATT and SNEGSKA (reference sequence). CDR3: CSASLKPGTGGRGYGYTF. CDR3 sequence (DNA): TGCAGTGCTAGTCTTAAACCCGGGACAGGGGGTAGAGGCTATGGCTACACCTTC.

The chain joins TRBV7-2 to TRBJ2-5; TRBD2 aligns across 10 bases. The CDR3 totals 14 residues. J was trimmed by 9 bases and V by 4 bases; bases with no gene match: 8. Germline loops: CDR1 SGHTA, CDR2 FQGNSA. DNA for the CDR3: TGTGCCAGCAGCTCGACTAGCGGGTTTGGGGCCCAGTACTTC. Its translation: CASSSTSGFGAQYF.

The chain combines TRBV5-1 with TRBJ2-1; possibly TRBD1 or TRBD2 for D (5 bases each). The ends were cut back, 3 bases at V and 0 bases at J, with 19 bases in the middle. From germline, CDR1 is SGHRS and CDR2 YFSETQ. The CDR3 has 18 residues. The CDR3 is CASSSIGTGLTSYNEQFF. The CDR3 DNA is TGCGCCAGCAGCTCGATTGGGACGGGTTTAACCTCCTACAATGAGCAGTTCTTC.

The chain joins TRBV4-1 to TRBJ2-3; 8 bases match TRBD2. CDR1 is MGHRA and CDR2 is YSYEKL in the germline V gene. J was trimmed by 2 bases and V by 0 bases; bases with no gene match: 10. CDR3 length equals 18 residues. CDR3 bases: TGCGCCAGCAGCCAAGAGGCTCCGGGACTAGGCTCCACAGATACGCAGTATTTT. Translating gives CASSQEAPGLGSTDTQYF.

The chain employs TRBV24-1 and TRBJ2-1, with TRBD1 matching 7 bases. The V gene's germline CDR1 is KGHDR and CDR2 SFDVKD. Losses at the gene ends were 3 bases for V and 7 bases for J; bases not matched to a gene: 5. The CDR3 extends over 14 amino acids. CDR3 residues: CATSDHRGVNEQFF. The DNA for the CDR3 is TGTGCCACCAGTGATCACAGGGGTGTGAATGAGCAGTTCTTC.

The sample holds one count of this clone. The chain combines TRBV5-1 with TRBJ2-3; D is ambiguous. CDR3 length: 15 amino acids. The V end was cut by 1 base, the J end by 0 bases, with 9 bases between. Germline-derived CDR1 and CDR2 are SGHRS and YFSETQ. The CDR3 is CASSLTVSSTDTQYF. The DNA of the CDR3 is TGCGCCAGCAGCTTGACAGTTTCTAGCACAGATACGCAGTATTTT.